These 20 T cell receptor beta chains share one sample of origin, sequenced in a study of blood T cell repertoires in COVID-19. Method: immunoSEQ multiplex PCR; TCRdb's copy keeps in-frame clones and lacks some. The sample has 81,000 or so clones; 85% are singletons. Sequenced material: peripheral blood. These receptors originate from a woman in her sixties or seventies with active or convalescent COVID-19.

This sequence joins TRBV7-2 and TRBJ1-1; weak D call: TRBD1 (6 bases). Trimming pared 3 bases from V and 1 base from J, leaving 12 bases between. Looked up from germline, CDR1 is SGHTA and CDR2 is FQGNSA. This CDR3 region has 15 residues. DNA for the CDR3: TGTGCCAGCAGCTTCGACAGGAGATGGAACACTGAAGCTTTCTTT. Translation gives CASSFDRRWNTEAFF. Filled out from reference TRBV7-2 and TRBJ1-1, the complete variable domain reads GAGVSQSPSNKVTEKGKDVELRCDPISGHTALYWYRQSLGQGLEFLIYFQGNSAPDKSGLPSDRFSAERTGGSVSTLTIQRTQQEDSAVYLCASSFDRRWNTEAFFGQGTRLTVV.

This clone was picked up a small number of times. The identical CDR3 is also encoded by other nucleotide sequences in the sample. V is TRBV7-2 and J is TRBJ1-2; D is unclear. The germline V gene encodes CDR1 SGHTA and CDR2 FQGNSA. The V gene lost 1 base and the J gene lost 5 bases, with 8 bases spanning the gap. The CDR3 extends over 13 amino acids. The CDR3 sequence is CASSLDSSYGYTF. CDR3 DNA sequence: TGTGCCAGCAGCTTAGACAGTAGTTATGGCTACACCTTC.

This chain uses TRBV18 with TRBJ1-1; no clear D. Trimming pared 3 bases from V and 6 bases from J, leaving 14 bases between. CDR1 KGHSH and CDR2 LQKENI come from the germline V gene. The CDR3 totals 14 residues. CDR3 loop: CASSPPAWRAEAFF. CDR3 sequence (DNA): TGTGCCAGCTCACCCCCGGCGTGGAGAGCTGAAGCTTTCTTT. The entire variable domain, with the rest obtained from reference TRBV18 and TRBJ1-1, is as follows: NAGVMQNPRHLVRRRGQEARLRCSPMKGHSHVYWYRQLPEEGLKFMVYLQKENIIDESGMPKERFSAEFPKEGPSILRIQQVVRGDSAAYFCASSPPAWRAEAFFGQGTRLTVV.

The CDR3 sequence: CASSSPDRGYGYTF. CDR3 DNA: TGTGCCAGCAGTTCCCCGGACAGGGGGTATGGCTACACCTTC. The genes are TRBV6-6 and TRBJ1-2, with 10 bases identical to TRBD1. CDR1 MNHNY and CDR2 SVGAGI come from the germline V gene (reference sequence). Trimming cost V 4 bases and J 5 bases; bases outside gene matches: 4. This CDR3 region has 14 residues.

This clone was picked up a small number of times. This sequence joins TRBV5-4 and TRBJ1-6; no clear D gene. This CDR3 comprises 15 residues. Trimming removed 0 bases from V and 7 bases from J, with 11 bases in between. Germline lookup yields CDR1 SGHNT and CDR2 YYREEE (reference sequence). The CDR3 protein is CASSLAVSANSPLHF. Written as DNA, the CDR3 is TGTGCCAGCAGCTTGGCCGTTTCAGCGAATTCACCCCTCCACTTT.

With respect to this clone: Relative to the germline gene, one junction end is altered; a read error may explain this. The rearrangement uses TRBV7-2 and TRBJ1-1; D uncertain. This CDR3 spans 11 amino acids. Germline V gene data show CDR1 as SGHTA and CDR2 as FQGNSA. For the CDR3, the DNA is TGTGCCAGCAGCCCCATAGGAGCGGGTTATTTT. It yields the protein CASSPIGAGYF.

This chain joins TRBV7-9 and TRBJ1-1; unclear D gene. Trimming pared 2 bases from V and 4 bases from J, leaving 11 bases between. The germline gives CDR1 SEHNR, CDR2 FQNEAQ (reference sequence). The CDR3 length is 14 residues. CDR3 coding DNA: TGTGCCAGCAGCTTAAACCCTAGTGTCACTGAAGCTTTCTTT. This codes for CASSLNPSVTEAFF. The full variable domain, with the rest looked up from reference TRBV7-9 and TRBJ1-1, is DTGVSQNPRHKITKRGQNVTFRCDPISEHNRLYWYRQTLGQGPEFLTYFQNEAQLEKSRLLSDRFSAERPKGSFSTLEIQRTEQGDSAMYLCASSLNPSVTEAFFGQGTRLTVV.

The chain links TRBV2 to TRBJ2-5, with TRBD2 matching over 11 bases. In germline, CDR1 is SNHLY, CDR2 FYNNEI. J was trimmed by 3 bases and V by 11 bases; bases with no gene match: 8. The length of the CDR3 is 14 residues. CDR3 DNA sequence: TGTGCCTGCTCCGTACTAGCGGGGGAAGAGACCCAGTACTTC. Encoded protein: CACSVLAGEETQYF.

This CDR3 is CASSRRQGWNTEAFF. The DNA of the CDR3 is TGTGCCAGCAGCCGTCGACAGGGCTGGAACACTGAAGCTTTCTTT. This chain connects TRBV5-8 to TRBJ1-1; 7 bases map to TRBD1. The junction had 7 bases not matched to a gene; V was cut back by 4 bases and J by 1 base. Germline lookup yields CDR1 SGHTS and CDR2 YDEGEE. This CDR3 is 15 amino acids long. Full variable domain (remainder filled in from reference TRBV5-8 and TRBJ1-1): EAGVTQSPTHLIKTRGQQATLRCSPISGHTSVYWYQQALGLGLQFLLWYDEGEERNRGNFPPRFSGRQFPNYSSELNVNALELEDSALYLCASSRRQGWNTEAFFGQGTRLTVV.

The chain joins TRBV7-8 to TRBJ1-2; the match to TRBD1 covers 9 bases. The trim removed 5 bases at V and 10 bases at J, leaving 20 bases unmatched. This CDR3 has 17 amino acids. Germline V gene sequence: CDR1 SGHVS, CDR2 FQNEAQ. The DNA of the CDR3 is TGTGCCAGCAGCCTGATTCGGGGACAGGGACCGACTTCTGACTACACCTTC. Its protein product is CASSLIRGQGPTSDYTF. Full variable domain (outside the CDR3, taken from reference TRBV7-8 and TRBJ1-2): GAGVSQSPRYKVAKRGQDVALRCDPISGHVSLFWYQQALGQGPEFLTYFQNEAQLDKSGLPSDRFFAERPEGSVSTLKIQRTQQEDSAVYLCASSLIRGQGPTSDYTFGSGTRLTVV.

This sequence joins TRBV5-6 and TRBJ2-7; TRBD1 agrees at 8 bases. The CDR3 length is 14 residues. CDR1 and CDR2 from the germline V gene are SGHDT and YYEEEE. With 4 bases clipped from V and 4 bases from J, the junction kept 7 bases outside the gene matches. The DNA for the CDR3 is TGTGCCAGCAGCATACGACAGGGGAAGTACGAGCAGTACTTC. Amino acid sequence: CASSIRQGKYEQYF.

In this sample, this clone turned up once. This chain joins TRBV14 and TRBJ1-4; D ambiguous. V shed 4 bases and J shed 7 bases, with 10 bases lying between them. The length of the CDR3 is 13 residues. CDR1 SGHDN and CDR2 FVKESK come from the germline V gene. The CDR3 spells CASSPTMGEKLFF. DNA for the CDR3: TGTGCCAGCAGCCCGACAATGGGTGAAAAACTGTTTTTT.

CDR3 DNA sequence: TGTGCCAGCAGTGAAGCGGCAGGGTTCGGAAACACCATATATTTT. This translates into CASSEAAGFGNTIYF. This chain links TRBV6-1 with TRBJ1-3; D perhaps matches TRBD1 (5 bases). The V end was cut by 0 bases, the J end by 4 bases, with 10 bases between. The germline V gene encodes CDR1 MNHNS and CDR2 SASEGT. The CDR3 is 15 amino acids.

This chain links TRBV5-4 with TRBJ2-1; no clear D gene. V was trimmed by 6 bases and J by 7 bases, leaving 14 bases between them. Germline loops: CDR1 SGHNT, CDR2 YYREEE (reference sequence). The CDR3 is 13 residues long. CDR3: CASNYYGWNEQFF. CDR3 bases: TGTGCCAGCAACTACTACGGGTGGAATGAGCAGTTCTTC.

This CDR3 is CASSPQQTNYGYTF. Written as DNA, the CDR3 is TGTGCCAGCAGCCCCCAACAGACTAACTATGGCTACACCTTC. The chain carries TRBV7-8 and TRBJ1-2; D is unclear. The CDR3 loop spans 14 amino acids. V shed 5 bases and J shed 0 bases, with 10 bases lying between them. Germline V gene sequence: CDR1 SGHVS, CDR2 FQNEAQ.

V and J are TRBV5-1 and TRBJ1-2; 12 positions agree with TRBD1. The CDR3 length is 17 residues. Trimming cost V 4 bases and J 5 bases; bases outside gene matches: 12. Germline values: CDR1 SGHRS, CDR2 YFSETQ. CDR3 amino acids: CASSISPGQGATYGYTF. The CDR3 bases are TGCGCCAGCAGCATATCACCGGGACAGGGGGCGACTTATGGCTACACCTTC.

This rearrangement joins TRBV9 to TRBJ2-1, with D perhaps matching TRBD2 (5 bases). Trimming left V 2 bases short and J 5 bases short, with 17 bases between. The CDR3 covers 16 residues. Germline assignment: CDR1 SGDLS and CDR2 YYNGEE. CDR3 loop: CASSVADLGGHNEQFF. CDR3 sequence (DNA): TGTGCCAGCAGCGTCGCTGACCTTGGAGGCCACAATGAGCAGTTCTTC.

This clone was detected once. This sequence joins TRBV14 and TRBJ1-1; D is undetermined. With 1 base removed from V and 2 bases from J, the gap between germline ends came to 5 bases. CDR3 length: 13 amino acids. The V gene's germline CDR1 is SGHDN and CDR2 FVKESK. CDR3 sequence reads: CASSQAFNTEAFF. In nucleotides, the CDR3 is TGTGCCAGCAGCCAAGCTTTCAACACTGAAGCTTTCTTT.

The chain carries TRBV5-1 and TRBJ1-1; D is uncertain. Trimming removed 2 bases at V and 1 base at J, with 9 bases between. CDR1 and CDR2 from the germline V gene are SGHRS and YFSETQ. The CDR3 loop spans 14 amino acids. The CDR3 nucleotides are TGCGCCAGCAGCTTAACCCCAGGGAACACTGAAGCTTTCTTT. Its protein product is CASSLTPGNTEAFF.

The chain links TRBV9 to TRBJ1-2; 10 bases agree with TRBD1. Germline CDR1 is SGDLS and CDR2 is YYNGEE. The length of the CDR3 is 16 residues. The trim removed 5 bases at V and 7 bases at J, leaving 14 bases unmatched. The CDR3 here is CASSREETGDRGGYTF. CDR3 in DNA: TGTGCCAGCAGTCGGGAAGAAACCGGGGACAGGGGTGGCTACACCTTC.